This T cell receptor beta chain was captured in a study of cytomegalovirus exposure and HLA in healthy donors. Overall study results and limits: Rarity characterized most TCR sequences, yet some public TCRs appeared in many donors.

Details on this clone: Its target is unknown.

Primers: 60 Vbeta forward and 13 Jbeta reverse. Profiled with immunoSEQ multiplex PCR; TCRdb holds only in-frame clones, not every one. The data show fewer than 150,000 clones, with 78% seen just once and over 2.5% held by the top ten. CDR3 length: 12 amino acids. Germline-derived CDR1 and CDR2 are MNHEY and SMNVEV (reference sequence). The V end lost 6 bases, the J end lost 4 bases, and 9 bases lay between the germline ends. Specimen: PBMCs. This TCR was recovered from a male donor in good health and CMV-seronegative. The chain links TRBV27 to TRBJ2-5, with D perhaps TRBD1 (5 bases). CDR3 in DNA: TGTGCCAGCAGAGGGGTTGGAGAGACCCAGTACTTC. Protein product: CASRGVGETQYF.